Shown below are 3 T cell receptor beta chains from a single sample sequenced in a study of T cells in localized non-small cell lung cancer. TCRdb's copy holds only in-frame clones and misses some; the assay was immunoSEQ multiplex PCR. Of tens of thousands of clones listed, approximately 90% are singletons. The input for sequencing was peripheral blood mononuclear cells, taken before any cancer treatment. Every receptor here comes from a woman aged 40-69 years with stage III lung adenocarcinoma.

In its sample, this clone was seen a few times. V is TRBV30 and J is TRBJ2-7; unclear D gene. This CDR3 has 12 amino acids. Looked up from germline, CDR1 is GTSNPN and CDR2 is SVGIG (reference sequence). V lost 2 bases and J 3 bases, leaving 8 bases between the germline ends. The CDR3 DNA reads as TGTGCCTGGAGTACCAGCCGCTACGAGCAGTACTTC. Its protein is CAWSTSRYEQYF.

This clone was picked up a small number of times. This chain links TRBV7-2 with TRBJ2-2, with D tentatively TRBD1 (6 bases). The CDR3 spans 15 residues. CDR1 is SGHTA and CDR2 is FQGNSA in the germline V gene. Trimming stripped 2 bases from V and 1 base from J, with 8 bases between. The CDR3 spells CASSLQTGNTGELFF. CDR3 coding DNA: TGTGCCAGCAGCTTACAGACAGGGAACACCGGGGAGCTGTTTTTT.

This clone is a singleton in its sample. This chain uses TRBV6-1 with TRBJ2-1, with 11 bases matching TRBD2. J was trimmed by 6 bases and V by 0 bases; bases with no gene match: 1. The germline CDR1 and CDR2 sequences are MNHNS and SASEGT. The CDR3 contains 15 residues. The CDR3 sequence: CASSEASGGANEQFF. The DNA of the CDR3 is TGTGCCAGCAGTGAAGCTAGCGGGGGGGCCAATGAGCAGTTCTTC.